The next 28 T cell receptor beta chains were all read from a single sample in a study of blood T cell repertoires in COVID-19. TCRdb's table, derived via immunoSEQ multiplex PCR, lists solely in-frame clones and lacks some. Of 350,000 to 450,000 clones listed, 75% to 90% are singletons. Source material: PBMCs or T cells enriched from blood (not recorded which). Every receptor here comes from a man younger than 40 who had recovered from COVID-19.

This chain joins TRBV11-2 and TRBJ2-1, with D perhaps matching TRBD2 (5 bases). The ends were cut back, 2 bases at V and 8 bases at J, with 16 bases in the middle. Per the germline V gene, CDR1 is SGHAT and CDR2 is FQNNGV. This CDR3 has 15 amino acids. As DNA, the CDR3 is TGTGCCAGCAGCTTAATCCTAGCTCGGGGTCATGAGCAGTTCTTC. It yields the protein CASSLILARGHEQFF.

The chain combines TRBV30 with TRBJ1-2, with a weak D call TRBD1 (5 bases). This CDR3 region has 13 residues. V lost 5 bases, J lost 8 bases, and 18 bases lay in between. The V gene's germline CDR1 is GTSNPN and CDR2 SVGIG (reference sequence). The CDR3 region is CAWWGVGPRGYTF. The DNA for the CDR3 is TGTGCCTGGTGGGGGGTGGGCCCACGGGGCTACACCTTC.

The chain recombines TRBV7-9 with TRBJ2-7, with 7 bases aligning to TRBD1. Germline loops: CDR1 SEHNR, CDR2 FQNEAQ (reference sequence). V lost 5 bases, J lost 2 bases, and 6 bases stayed unmatched. The CDR3 has 14 residues. The CDR3 bases are TGTGCCAGCAGCGGCCGGGACAGAACCTACGAGCAGTACTTC. Translation gives CASSGRDRTYEQYF.

The chain has TRBV30 and TRBJ1-2; TRBD1 is a possible D gene (5 bases). The CDR3 consists of 15 residues. Per the germline V gene, CDR1 is GTSNPN and CDR2 is SVGIG (reference sequence). Trimming took off 5 bases at V and 0 bases at J, with 16 bases between the two ends. The chain's CDR3 is CAWVYGAHTNYGYTF. CDR3 nucleotides: TGTGCCTGGGTCTATGGGGCACATACTAACTATGGCTACACCTTC.

The V gene is TRBV5-4, the J gene TRBJ1-1; TRBD1 agrees at 12 bases. Trimming cost V 3 bases and J 6 bases; bases outside gene matches: 9. CDR1 and CDR2 from the germline V gene are SGHNT and YYREEE (reference sequence). The CDR3 has 16 residues. Here the CDR3 DNA reads TGTGCCAGCAGCTCCGAACGGGACAGGGGGCCGGCTGAAGCTTTCTTT. Amino acids: CASSSERDRGPAEAFF.

The V gene is TRBV27, the J gene TRBJ1-5; D perhaps matches TRBD1 (6 bases). Looked up from germline, CDR1 is MNHEY and CDR2 is SMNVEV (reference sequence). This CDR3 has 14 amino acids. V dropped 6 bases and J dropped 6 bases, with 15 bases sitting between them. The CDR3 nucleotides read TGTGCCAGCAGGCAGGCGGGGGCCGGTCAGCCCCAGCATTTT. This translates into CASRQAGAGQPQHF.

V and J are TRBV28 and TRBJ2-5, with TRBD1 as a possible D gene (6 bases). The CDR3 length is 14 residues. V was cut by 6 bases and J by 0 bases, with 11 bases left in between. In germline, CDR1 is MDHEN, CDR2 SYDVKM. The CDR3 reads CASRVGDNQETQYF. The CDR3 coding sequence is TGTGCCAGCAGAGTAGGGGACAACCAAGAGACCCAGTACTTC.

The chain couples TRBV7-9 to TRBJ1-1; 9 bases align to TRBD1. Germline-derived CDR1 and CDR2 are SEHNR and FQNEAQ (reference sequence). J gave up 3 bases and V 9 bases, and 8 bases lay outside the gene matches. This CDR3 is 14 amino acids long. The CDR3 nucleotides are TGTGCCAGTAACCGGGGACAGGGCGACACTGAAGCTTTCTTT. It specifies CASNRGQGDTEAFF.

The CDR3 sequence is CASSSQTSGYKETQYF. CDR3 DNA sequence: TGTGCCAGCAGCTCACAGACTAGCGGATATAAAGAGACCCAGTACTTC. The chain couples TRBV7-2 to TRBJ2-5, with 9 nucleotides matching TRBD2. The CDR3 runs 16 residues. Germline V lookup: CDR1 SGHTA, CDR2 FQGNSA. The V gene end was trimmed by 4 bases and the J gene end by 3 bases; junction bases not matched to a gene: 9.

The CDR3 loop reads CSVTTGETQYF. CDR3 in DNA: TGCAGCGTTACGACAGGGGAGACCCAGTACTTC. The chain has TRBV29-1 and TRBJ2-5; 7 positions agree with TRBD1. Germline CDR1 SQVTM, CDR2 ANQGSEA. The CDR3 runs 11 residues. Trimming cost V 5 bases and J 5 bases; bases outside gene matches: 2.

V is TRBV12-5 and J is TRBJ2-1; 9 bases line up with TRBD2. The CDR3 totals 16 residues. The V segment lost 5 bases and the J segment 7 bases; nucleotides outside the gene matches: 12. Germline loops: CDR1 LGHNT, CDR2 FRNRAP. CDR3 loop: CASGLRPGLAGNEQFF. Here the CDR3 DNA reads TGTGCTAGTGGTCTCCGGCCGGGGCTAGCGGGGAATGAGCAGTTCTTC.

The chain employs TRBV29-1 and TRBJ1-1; a possible D gene is TRBD1 (5 bases). The CDR3 consists of 13 residues. V lost 7 bases to trimming and J lost 4 bases, with 16 bases between them. Germline V CDR1 and CDR2: SQVTM, ANQGSEA. The CDR3 spells CSAHTGGITEAFF. The CDR3 DNA reads TGCAGCGCGCACACCGGGGGTATCACTGAAGCTTTCTTT.

J is TRBJ2-1 and V is TRBV4-1; D is perhaps TRBD2 (6 bases). This CDR3 region has 18 residues. The V gene lost 1 base and the J gene lost 4 bases, with 20 bases spanning the gap. Germline V lookup: CDR1 MGHRA, CDR2 YSYEKL. The CDR3 region is CASSQGLGGAASYNEQFF. DNA for the CDR3: TGCGCCAGCAGCCAAGGGCTGGGGGGAGCGGCCAGTTACAATGAGCAGTTCTTC.

The genes are TRBV28 and TRBJ1-1, with a weak D call TRBD1 (6 bases). The germline CDR1 and CDR2 sequences are MDHEN and SYDVKM. This CDR3 has 14 residues. V lost 6 bases and J lost 2, with 13 bases in between. CDR3 sequence (DNA): TGTGCCAGCAGATTGTCAGGGGCTAACACTGAAGCTTTCTTT. Protein product: CASRLSGANTEAFF.

The gene calls are TRBV19 and TRBJ1-5, with 7 bases lining up with TRBD1. The germline CDR1 and CDR2 sequences are LNHDA and SQIVND (reference sequence). The ends lost 2 bases at V and 0 bases at J; junction bases unmatched: 7. The CDR3 runs to 17 residues. This CDR3 reads CASSIKRGTDSNQPQHF. CDR3 DNA: TGTGCCAGTAGTATAAAACGGGGGACAGATAGCAATCAGCCCCAGCATTTT.

The V gene is TRBV7-3, the J gene TRBJ1-1; a possible D gene is TRBD1 (6 bases). This CDR3 is 13 amino acids long. Per germline, CDR1 SGHTA and CDR2 FQGTGA. Trimming left V 5 bases short and J 2 bases short, with 9 bases between. This CDR3 reads CASSGTLNTEAFF. Here the CDR3 DNA reads TGTGCCAGCAGCGGGACACTTAACACTGAAGCTTTCTTT.

The V and J genes are TRBV27 and TRBJ1-4, with a weak D call TRBD1 (5 bases). This CDR3 comprises 15 residues. Germline V gene sequence: CDR1 MNHEY, CDR2 SMNVEV (reference sequence). V lost 9 bases and J 10 bases, leaving 24 bases between the germline ends. The CDR3 DNA follows: TGTGCCAGTTACTCCCCCGGGGGGTTGAGCGGAAAACTGTTTTTT. Residues: CASYSPGGLSGKLFF.

The chain joins TRBV19 to TRBJ2-1; 13 bases match TRBD2. The J segment lost 3 bases and the V segment lost 4 bases, leaving 9 bases of the junction unmatched. This CDR3 spans 18 amino acids. Germline V CDR1 and CDR2: LNHDA, SQIVND (reference sequence). CDR3 in amino acids: CASSTRPGTSGNYNEQFF. The CDR3 region has the DNA TGTGCCAGTAGTACCCGGCCCGGGACTAGCGGGAACTACAATGAGCAGTTCTTC.

The chain joins TRBV5-1 to TRBJ1-1; TRBD1 matches 8 bases. CDR3 length: 16 amino acids. Germline V CDR1 and CDR2: SGHRS, YFSETQ. Unmatched junction bases numbered 6, after V lost 0 bases and J lost 2 bases. As DNA, the CDR3 is TGCGCCAGCAGCTTGGGCCTACAGGGGGTTAACACTGAAGCTTTCTTT. As protein: CASSLGLQGVNTEAFF.

This chain joins TRBV28 and TRBJ2-2; a weak D match, TRBD1 (5 bases). The CDR3 totals 15 residues. The V gene lost 1 base and the J gene lost 8 bases, with 14 bases spanning the gap. CDR1 and CDR2 (germline): MDHEN, SYDVKM. CDR3 sequence: CASSLFGQGFGELFF. In nucleotides, the CDR3 is TGTGCCAGCAGTTTATTCGGGCAGGGATTTGGGGAGCTGTTTTTT.

The rearrangement uses TRBV5-4 and TRBJ1-2, with D perhaps TRBD1 (6 bases). V was pared by 0 bases and J by 5 bases, with 17 bases between. CDR1 is SGHNT and CDR2 is YYREEE in the germline V gene (reference sequence). The CDR3 has 16 amino acids. The CDR3 DNA sequence: TGTGCCAGCAGCTTGGCCGCGGGGGGCCCGTATTATGGCTACACCTTC. Translating it yields CASSLAAGGPYYGYTF. Looking up the rest from reference TRBV5-4 and TRBJ1-2 gives the full variable domain: ETGVTQSPTHLIKTRGQQVTLRCSSQSGHNTVSWYQQALGQGPQFIFQYYREEENGRGNFPPRFSGLQFPNYSSELNVNALELDDSALYLCASSLAAGGPYYGYTFGSGTRLTVV.

This rearrangement joins TRBV15 to TRBJ2-7; 7 bases are shared with TRBD2. The CDR3 loop spans 16 amino acids. CDR1 LNHNV and CDR2 YYDKDF come from the germline V gene (reference sequence). Germline trimming cut 5 bases from V and 0 bases from J; bases unmatched to any gene: 10. Here the CDR3 DNA reads TGTGCCACCAGCCCTGGGGGGGACTCACACTCCTACGAGCAGTACTTC. This encodes CATSPGGDSHSYEQYF.

The CDR3 loop is CATSRRQGTQETQYF. CDR3 nucleotide sequence: TGTGCCACCAGCAGACGACAGGGGACTCAAGAGACCCAGTACTTC. This rearrangement joins TRBV15 to TRBJ2-5; TRBD1 aligns across 8 bases. Germline V gives CDR1 LNHNV, CDR2 YYDKDF (reference sequence). The CDR3 runs 15 residues. V was pared by 2 bases and J by 2 bases, with 4 bases of the junction left unmatched.

This rearrangement joins TRBV5-1 to TRBJ2-3, with 12 bases that match TRBD2. The CDR3 contains 17 residues. V lost 3 bases and J lost 6; bases outside the gene matches: 11. Germline assignment: CDR1 SGHRS and CDR2 YFSETQ. CDR3 DNA sequence: TGCGCCAGCAGCTACTCATCTAGCGGGAGGGCTCCCGATACGCAGTATTTT. Its translation is CASSYSSSGRAPDTQYF. The entire variable domain, with the rest obtained from reference TRBV5-1 and TRBJ2-3, is as follows: KAGVTQTPRYLIKTRGQQVTLSCSPISGHRSVSWYQQTPGQGLQFLFEYFSETQRNKGNFPGRFSGRQFSNSRSEMNVSTLELGDSALYLCASSYSSSGRAPDTQYFGPGTRLTVL.

This clone was picked up one time. The chain has TRBV5-1 and TRBJ2-4; 14 bases line up with TRBD2. Trimming removed 4 bases from V and 6 bases from J; junction bases left unmatched: 12. Germline V lookup: CDR1 SGHRS, CDR2 YFSETQ. The CDR3 contains 18 residues. CDR3 sequence reads: CASSPAGTSGSVGNIQYF. The DNA for the CDR3 is TGCGCCAGCAGCCCCGCCGGGACTAGCGGGAGTGTCGGAAACATTCAGTACTTC.

The gene calls are TRBV27 and TRBJ1-5, with TRBD1 as a possible D gene (6 bases). This CDR3 has 16 residues. Trimming stripped 5 bases from V and 2 bases from J, with 16 bases between. Germline CDR1 reads MNHEY; CDR2 reads SMNVEV (reference sequence). The DNA of the CDR3 is TGTGCCAGCAGTCCAACTACAGGGTTTGGCAATCAGCCCCAGCATTTT. Its translation: CASSPTTGFGNQPQHF.

The chain employs TRBV28 and TRBJ1-1; 7 nucleotides match TRBD1. Germline values: CDR1 MDHEN, CDR2 SYDVKM. The V gene end was trimmed by 6 bases and the J gene end by 8 bases; junction bases not matched to a gene: 9. This CDR3 has 13 amino acids. In DNA, the CDR3 is TGTGCCAGCAGATTGGGACAGTGGAACGAAGCTTTCTTT. Its translation: CASRLGQWNEAFF.

The chain is built from TRBV14 and TRBJ1-2, with a weak D call TRBD1 (6 bases). The CDR3 consists of 13 residues. Per the germline V gene, CDR1 is SGHDN and CDR2 is FVKESK. V was cut by 4 bases and J by 5 bases, with 11 bases left in between. CDR3 coding DNA: TGTGCCAGCAGCCCCGGGGGGGCTTATGGCTACACCTTC. Protein: CASSPGGAYGYTF.